The rows below give T cell receptor beta chains drawn from one sample of a study of shared clonotypes between healthy human individuals. The protocol was immunoSEQ multiplex PCR, while the TCRdb copy is restricted to in-frame clones and leaves out a portion. The sample contains around 1,900,000 clones, about 93% of which appear only once. The sample comprised naive CD8+ T cells from PBMCs. The receptors derive from a man younger than 35 in good health. Some clones in this sample may be carry-over from other donors' samples. CDR3s include the opening cysteine and the closing phenylalanine or tryptophan. The D gene is left open where the match is weak. Only some rows state a clone size, as once, few, many or a class for expanded clones.

size	J	V	D	CDR3	DNA
once	TRBJ2-2	TRBV27	NA	CASSFRSVDTGELFF	TGTGCCAGCAGTTTTCGTTCCGTGGACACCGGGGAGCTGTTTTTT
NA	TRBJ2-2	TRBV9	NA	CASSAYPGTTTGELFF	TGTGCCAGCAGCGCATATCCGGGAACCACGACCGGGGAGCTGTTTTTT
NA	TRBJ2-2	TRBV27	NA	CASSYRTGELFF	TGTGCCAGCAGTTACAGGACCGGGGAGCTGTTTTTT
NA	TRBJ2-1	TRBV11-2	NA	CASVRWGDNEQFF	TGTGCCAGCGTGAGATGGGGGGACAATGAGCAGTTCTTC
NA	TRBJ1-1	TRBV7-9	NA	CASSSGSEYTEAFF	TGTGCCAGCAGCTCCGGGTCCGAATACACTGAAGCTTTCTTT
NA	TRBJ2-6	TRBV9	TRBD2	CASSVLAGGSPSANVLTF	TGTGCCAGCAGCGTACTAGCGGGAGGCTCTCCATCCGCCAACGTCCTGACTTTC
NA	TRBJ2-1	TRBV14	NA	CASSHRVGEQFF	TGTGCCAGCAGTCACAGGGTAGGAGAGCAGTTCTTC
once	TRBJ1-1	TRBV9	TRBD1	CASSKWTGQTEAFF	TGTGCCAGCAGCAAATGGACAGGGCAGACTGAAGCTTTCTTT
few	TRBJ1-1	TRBV30	TRBD1	CAWSRDRATEAFF	TGTGCCTGGAGCCGCGACAGGGCCACTGAAGCTTTCTTT
NA	TRBJ2-7	TRBV11-2	NA	CASSLEGIPTYEQYF	TGTGCCAGCAGCTTAGAGGGAATACCTACCTACGAGCAGTACTTC
NA	TRBJ1-2	TRBV5-1	NA	CASSQTVNYGYTF	TGCGCCAGCAGCCAGACAGTAAACTATGGCTACACCTTC
NA	TRBJ2-3	TRBV15	NA	CATSRSTDRSTDTQYF	TGTGCCACCAGCAGATCGACGGACCGAAGCACAGATACGCAGTATTTT
NA	TRBJ2-7	TRBV28	TRBD1	CASSLPGTAKEQYF	TGTGCCAGCAGTTTACCCGGGACAGCGAAAGAGCAGTACTTC
NA	TRBJ2-7	TRBV7-9	TRBD1	CASSRRTGTYEQYF	TGTGCCAGCAGCCGTCGGACAGGGACCTACGAGCAGTACTTC
NA	TRBJ1-2	TRBV28	TRBD1	CASTTLARTGANYGYTF	TGTGCCAGCACCACCCTAGCTCGGACAGGGGCCAACTATGGCTACACCTTC
NA	TRBJ1-1	TRBV4-2	NA	CASSHQVSEAFF	TGTGCCAGCAGCCATCAGGTTAGTGAAGCTTTCTTT
NA	TRBJ2-7	TRBV27	TRBD1	CASSEGQGISYEQYF	TGTGCCAGCAGCGAGGGACAGGGGATCAGCTACGAGCAGTACTTC
once	TRBJ1-2	TRBV7-9	NA	CASSFPIGTSRDGYTF	TGTGCCAGCAGCTTCCCGATCGGGACGTCCCGGGATGGCTACACCTTC
NA	TRBJ2-7	TRBV27	TRBD1	CASRGDREYYEQYF	TGTGCCAGCAGGGGGGACAGGGAGTACTACGAGCAGTACTTC
NA	TRBJ2-7	TRBV5-1	TRBD1	CASSLEGQPYEQYF	TGCGCCAGCAGCTTGGAGGGACAGCCCTACGAGCAGTACTTC
NA	TRBJ1-1	TRBV27	NA	CASSWGGANTEAFF	TGTGCCAGCAGTTGGGGGGGGGCAAACACTGAAGCTTTCTTT
NA	TRBJ1-1	TRBV4-3	NA	CASSQRGKMNTEAFF	TGCGCCAGCAGCCAGAGGGGGAAAATGAACACTGAAGCTTTCTTT
NA	TRBJ2-5	TRBV1	NA	CTSSQSKLGSETQYF	TGCACCAGCAGCCAGTCTAAACTAGGATCAGAGACCCAGTACTTC
NA	TRBJ1-2	TRBV30	NA	CAWRPDIRYYGYTF	TGTGCCTGGAGGCCGGACATCCGCTACTATGGCTACACCTTC
once	TRBJ2-5	TRBV28	NA	CASSSEHRAQETQYF	TGTGCCAGCAGTTCAGAACACAGGGCCCAAGAGACCCAGTACTTC
NA	TRBJ2-7	TRBV7-9	NA	CASSPGRAYEQYF	TGTGCCAGCAGCCCGGGGAGAGCCTACGAGCAGTACTTC
NA	TRBJ2-3	TRBV5-4	TRBD1	CASSWDRGLGDTQYF	TGTGCCAGCAGCTGGGACAGGGGGCTTGGGGATACGCAGTATTTT
NA	TRBJ2-5	TRBV28	NA	CASSAGVVPFETQYF	TGTGCCAGCAGTGCCGGGGTAGTTCCCTTCGAGACCCAGTACTTC
once	TRBJ2-7	TRBV28	NA	CASRIGRGPYEQYF	TGTGCCAGCAGGATAGGCAGGGGTCCCTACGAGCAGTACTTC
NA	TRBJ2-1	TRBV7-9	TRBD2	CASSTLAFSTYNEQFF	TGTGCCAGCAGCACACTAGCGTTCTCTACCTACAATGAGCAGTTCTTC
NA	TRBJ1-5	TRBV19	NA	CASSILFRDNARNQPQHF	TGTGCCAGTAGCATCCTATTCCGGGACAACGCTCGCAATCAGCCCCAGCATTTT
NA	TRBJ1-5	TRBV28	NA	CASSFSRGQPQHF	TGTGCCAGCAGTTTCTCTCGGGGCCAGCCCCAGCATTTT
NA	TRBJ2-7	TRBV6-5	TRBD1	CASSYGQGLGEQYF	TGTGCCAGCAGTTATGGACAGGGGTTGGGGGAGCAGTACTTC
once	TRBJ1-1	TRBV25-1	NA	CASSLRDVTEAFF	TGTGCCAGCAGTCTCCGGGACGTGACTGAAGCTTTCTTT